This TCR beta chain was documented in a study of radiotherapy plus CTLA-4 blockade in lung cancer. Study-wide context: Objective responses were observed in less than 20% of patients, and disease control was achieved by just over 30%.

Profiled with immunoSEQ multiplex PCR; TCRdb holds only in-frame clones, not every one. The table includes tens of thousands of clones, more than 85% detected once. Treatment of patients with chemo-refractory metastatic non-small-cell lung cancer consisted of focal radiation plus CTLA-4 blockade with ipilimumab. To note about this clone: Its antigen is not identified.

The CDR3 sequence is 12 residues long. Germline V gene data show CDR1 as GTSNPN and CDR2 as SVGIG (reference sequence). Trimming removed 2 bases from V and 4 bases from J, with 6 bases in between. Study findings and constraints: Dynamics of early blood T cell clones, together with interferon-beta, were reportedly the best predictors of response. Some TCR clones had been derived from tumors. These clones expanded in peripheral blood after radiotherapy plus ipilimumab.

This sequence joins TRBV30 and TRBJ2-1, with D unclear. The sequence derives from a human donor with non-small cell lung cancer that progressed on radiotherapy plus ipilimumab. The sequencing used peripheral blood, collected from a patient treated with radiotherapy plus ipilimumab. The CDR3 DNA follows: TGTGCCTGGAGTCACAGTTACAATGAGCAGTTCTTC. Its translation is CAWSHSYNEQFF.